A selection of T cell receptor beta chains follows, all from one sample in a study of cytomegalovirus exposure and HLA in healthy donors. Libraries were prepared by immunoSEQ multiplex PCR; TCRdb keeps only in-frame clonotypes and omits some of them. The repertoire holds 200,000 or so clones, with about nine tenths as singletons. Sequences were obtained from PBMCs. Receptors were obtained from a woman aged 18 to 35 in good health and CMV-seropositive. Both conserved end residues are part of each CDR3.

>TRBV28|TRBJ1-1
CASTRTGKNTEAFF
>TRBV5-6|TRBJ2-5
CASSLLQGRETQYF
>TRBV5-1|TRBJ1-1
CASSLAGTGHTEAFF
>TRBV30|TRBJ1-2
CAWTYGYGYTF
>TRBV7-3|TRBJ1-5
CASSPFPGQPQHF
>TRBV19|TRBJ1-1
CASSNRDVTEAFF
>TRBV30|TRBJ1-1
CAWRGGQVSTEAFF
>TRBV11-2|TRBJ2-7
CASSLEHGTGTSYEQYF
>TRBV4-1|TRBJ1-2
CASSLPTGGGNYGYTF
>TRBV27|TRBJ2-1
CASSLLAGAPSSYNEQFF
>TRBV28|TRBJ1-1
CASSLRGQGNTEAFF
>TRBV28|TRBJ1-2
CASSFSGYTF
>TRBV9|TRBJ1-1
CASSVGRNTEAFF
>TRBV18|TRBJ2-1
CASSPPGRGDYNEQFF
>TRBV5-1|TRBJ2-7
CASSSYPGTGYEQYF
>TRBV28|TRBJ1-1
CASSLQHMNTEAFF